These T cell receptor beta chains were read from a single sample in a study of cytomegalovirus exposure and HLA in healthy donors. Profiled with immunoSEQ multiplex PCR; TCRdb holds only in-frame clones, not every one. Among about 180,000 clones, over 75% were seen once, and the ten largest hold almost 6.5%. The sequenced sample consisted of PBMCs. The receptor source for this set is a man aged 40-50 years in good health and CMV-seropositive. Each CDR3 is given with its conserved first and last residue. D genes are given only for firm matches. Not all rows give a size; the values are once, few, many and, for expanded clones, a class.

j_gene: TRBJ1-2
v_gene: TRBV5-1
d_gene: TRBD1
abundance: once
CDR3aa: CASSPGQGYGYTF
CDR3nt: TGCGCCAGCTCCCCGGGACAGGGATACGGCTACACCTTC

j_gene: TRBJ1-6
v_gene: TRBV6-1
d_gene: TRBD1
abundance: once
CDR3aa: CASSEGTGGRSPLHF
CDR3nt: TGTGCCAGCAGTGAAGGGACAGGGGGTCGTTCACCCCTCCACTTT

j_gene: TRBJ2-1
v_gene: TRBV15
d_gene: .
abundance: .
CDR3aa: CATSTGGNEQFF
CDR3nt: TGTGCCACCAGCACCGGGGGCAATGAGCAGTTCTTC

j_gene: TRBJ2-6
v_gene: TRBV5-1
d_gene: TRBD1
abundance: .
CDR3aa: CASSGSTGAGANVLTF
CDR3nt: TGCGCCAGCAGCGGAAGTACAGGGGCCGGGGCCAACGTCCTGACTTTC

j_gene: TRBJ1-2
v_gene: TRBV28
d_gene: .
abundance: .
CDR3aa: CASSPGGASYGYTF
CDR3nt: TGTGCCAGCAGTCCTGGGGGGGCATCATATGGCTACACCTTC

j_gene: TRBJ2-1
v_gene: TRBV28
d_gene: TRBD2
abundance: .
CDR3aa: CASRGAGGPNEQFF
CDR3nt: TGTGCCAGCAGAGGGGCGGGAGGGCCTAATGAGCAGTTCTTC

j_gene: TRBJ2-1
v_gene: TRBV6-1
d_gene: TRBD2
abundance: .
CDR3aa: CASSEFGGDSGRVEQFF
CDR3nt: TGTGCCAGCAGTGAATTCGGTGGGGATAGCGGGAGAGTTGAGCAGTTCTTC

j_gene: TRBJ2-1
v_gene: TRBV5-6
d_gene: TRBD1
abundance: .
CDR3aa: CASSLDRTGRIYNEQFF
CDR3nt: TGTGCCAGCAGCTTAGATCGGACAGGGAGAATCTACAATGAGCAGTTCTTC

j_gene: TRBJ2-1
v_gene: TRBV7-2
d_gene: TRBD1
abundance: .
CDR3aa: CASSVHRGTHYNEQFF
CDR3nt: TGTGCCAGCAGCGTCCACAGGGGGACCCATTACAATGAGCAGTTCTTC

j_gene: TRBJ2-6
v_gene: TRBV6-1
d_gene: .
abundance: .
CDR3aa: CASVYSGANGLTF
CDR3nt: TGTGCCAGCGTCTACTCTGGGGCCAACGGCCTGACTTTC

j_gene: TRBJ1-2
v_gene: TRBV7-2
d_gene: .
abundance: .
CDR3aa: CASSPADRWNGYTF
CDR3nt: TGTGCCAGCAGCCCGGCCGACAGGTGGAATGGCTACACCTTC

j_gene: TRBJ1-5
v_gene: TRBV21-1
d_gene: .
abundance: .
CDR3aa: CASSKGEEGNQPQHF
CDR3nt: TGTGCCAGCAGCAAAGGAGAAGAAGGCAATCAGCCCCAGCATTTT

j_gene: TRBJ1-1
v_gene: TRBV18
d_gene: .
abundance: .
CDR3aa: CASSWRGGTEAFF
CDR3nt: TGTGCCAGCTCCTGGAGGGGGGGCACTGAAGCTTTCTTT

j_gene: TRBJ1-3
v_gene: TRBV4-2
d_gene: .
abundance: .
CDR3aa: CASSQDRQKGNTIYF
CDR3nt: TGTGCCAGCAGCCAAGATCGACAAAAAGGAAACACCATATATTTT

j_gene: TRBJ1-6
v_gene: TRBV28
d_gene: TRBD1
abundance: .
CDR3aa: CASSSQGTGPPLHF
CDR3nt: TGTGCCAGCAGCTCACAGGGGACTGGGCCACCCCTCCACTTT

j_gene: TRBJ2-1
v_gene: TRBV7-9
d_gene: TRBD2
abundance: .
CDR3aa: CASSPGLTDEQFF
CDR3nt: TGTGCCAGCAGCCCGGGACTAACGGATGAGCAGTTCTTC

j_gene: TRBJ2-7
v_gene: TRBV27
d_gene: .
abundance: .
CDR3aa: CASSLAPAYEQYF
CDR3nt: TGTGCCAGCAGTTTAGCGCCCGCCTACGAGCAGTACTTC

j_gene: TRBJ2-1
v_gene: TRBV7-2
d_gene: TRBD1
abundance: .
CDR3aa: CASSLVSGGYNEQFF
CDR3nt: TGTGCCAGCAGCTTAGTCTCAGGGGGATACAATGAGCAGTTCTTC

j_gene: TRBJ2-1
v_gene: TRBV10-2
d_gene: .
abundance: .
CDR3aa: CASSPVDWQSYNEQFF
CDR3nt: TGCGCCAGCAGTCCCGTCGACTGGCAGTCCTACAATGAGCAGTTCTTC

j_gene: TRBJ1-1
v_gene: TRBV5-1
d_gene: .
abundance: .
CDR3aa: CASSLGQMNTEAFF
CDR3nt: TGCGCCAGCAGCTTGGGACAGATGAACACTGAAGCTTTCTTT

j_gene: TRBJ2-7
v_gene: TRBV5-1
d_gene: .
abundance: .
CDR3aa: CASSLTDSYEQYF
CDR3nt: TGCGCCAGCAGCTTGACAGACTCCTACGAGCAGTACTTC

j_gene: TRBJ1-3
v_gene: TRBV9
d_gene: .
abundance: .
CDR3aa: CASSVSGGRLSGNTIYF
CDR3nt: TGTGCCAGCAGCGTATCGGGGGGCAGATTGTCCGGAAACACCATATATTTT

j_gene: TRBJ2-5
v_gene: TRBV11-2
d_gene: .
abundance: .
CDR3aa: CASSFRGYETQYF
CDR3nt: TGTGCCAGCAGCTTTCGAGGGTACGAGACCCAGTACTTC

j_gene: TRBJ2-3
v_gene: TRBV6-4
d_gene: TRBD2
abundance: .
CDR3aa: CASSDHYSGRVEDTQYF
CDR3nt: TGTGCCAGCAGTGACCATTATAGCGGGAGAGTAGAGGATACGCAGTATTTT

j_gene: TRBJ2-1
v_gene: TRBV29-1
d_gene: TRBD2
abundance: .
CDR3aa: CSVEIGSGSSYNEQFF
CDR3nt: TGCAGCGTTGAAATCGGTAGCGGGAGCTCCTACAATGAGCAGTTCTTC

j_gene: TRBJ2-7
v_gene: TRBV5-4
d_gene: TRBD1
abundance: once
CDR3aa: CASSSRDRAGYEQYF
CDR3nt: TGTGCCAGCAGTTCTCGCGACAGGGCTGGCTACGAGCAGTACTTC

j_gene: TRBJ2-6
v_gene: TRBV7-9
d_gene: .
abundance: few
CDR3aa: CASSLTSANSGANVLTF
CDR3nt: TGTGCCAGCAGCCTGACAAGTGCTAACTCTGGGGCCAACGTCCTGACTTTC

j_gene: TRBJ2-3
v_gene: TRBV5-6
d_gene: TRBD2
abundance: .
CDR3aa: CASSHRGGDTQYF
CDR3nt: TGTGCCAGCAGCCATAGGGGAGGGGATACGCAGTATTTT

j_gene: TRBJ1-3
v_gene: TRBV5-1
d_gene: .
abundance: .
CDR3aa: CASSPQVSGNTIYF
CDR3nt: TGCGCCAGCAGCCCCCAGGTGTCTGGAAACACCATATATTTT

j_gene: TRBJ1-2
v_gene: TRBV7-9
d_gene: .
abundance: .
CDR3aa: CASSLRSQGLGGYTF
CDR3nt: TGTGCCAGCAGCTTACGGTCGCAGGGACTGGGCGGCTACACCTTC

j_gene: TRBJ2-5
v_gene: TRBV11-2
d_gene: TRBD1
abundance: once
CDR3aa: CASSGDRETQYF
CDR3nt: TGTGCCAGCAGCGGGGACAGGGAGACCCAGTACTTC

j_gene: TRBJ2-1
v_gene: TRBV9
d_gene: TRBD2
abundance: .
CDR3aa: CASSVRPSGSYNEQFF
CDR3nt: TGTGCCAGCAGCGTAAGGCCTAGCGGGAGCTACAATGAGCAGTTCTTC

j_gene: TRBJ2-5
v_gene: TRBV2
d_gene: .
abundance: .
CDR3aa: CATAGEGGVVQYF
CDR3nt: TGTGCCACCGCTGGCGAGGGGGGGGTAGTCCAGTACTTC

j_gene: TRBJ1-1
v_gene: TRBV7-3
d_gene: .
abundance: .
CDR3aa: CASSSTGTEAFF
CDR3nt: TGTGCCAGCAGTTCCACGGGCACTGAAGCTTTCTTT

j_gene: TRBJ2-5
v_gene: TRBV11-1
d_gene: TRBD2
abundance: .
CDR3aa: CASSFPRLAGFQETQYF
CDR3nt: TGTGCCAGCAGCTTCCCTCGACTAGCGGGCTTTCAAGAGACCCAGTACTTC

j_gene: TRBJ2-7
v_gene: TRBV7-2
d_gene: TRBD2
abundance: .
CDR3aa: CASSLGWTSRAYEQYF
CDR3nt: TGTGCCAGCAGCTTAGGATGGACTAGCAGAGCCTACGAGCAGTACTTC

j_gene: TRBJ2-2
v_gene: TRBV28
d_gene: .
abundance: .
CDR3aa: CASTRQLGNTGELFF
CDR3nt: TGTGCCAGCACGAGACAGCTAGGGAACACCGGGGAGCTGTTTTTT

j_gene: TRBJ2-2
v_gene: TRBV5-1
d_gene: .
abundance: .
CDR3aa: CASSLETSGAGELFF
CDR3nt: TGCGCCAGCAGCTTGGAGACTAGTGGGGCCGGGGAGCTGTTTTTT

j_gene: TRBJ2-1
v_gene: TRBV5-1
d_gene: TRBD2
abundance: .
CDR3aa: CASSFGTSGGGVRDEQFF
CDR3nt: TGCGCCAGCAGCTTCGGGACTAGCGGGGGTGGGGTTCGAGATGAGCAGTTCTTC

j_gene: TRBJ2-7
v_gene: TRBV29-1
d_gene: TRBD1
abundance: .
CDR3aa: CSATGLNPYEQYF
CDR3nt: TGCAGCGCGACAGGGCTAAATCCCTACGAGCAGTACTTC

j_gene: TRBJ2-1
v_gene: TRBV6-1
d_gene: TRBD1
abundance: .
CDR3aa: CASSDLAVSGQGKNEQFF
CDR3nt: TGTGCCAGCAGTGACCTTGCAGTCTCGGGACAGGGGAAGAATGAGCAGTTCTTC

j_gene: TRBJ2-1
v_gene: TRBV6-5
d_gene: TRBD2
abundance: .
CDR3aa: CASSLRGLAAMIF
CDR3nt: TGTGCCAGCAGCCTCAGGGGACTAGCGGCGATGATCTTC

j_gene: TRBJ1-1
v_gene: TRBV28
d_gene: TRBD1
abundance: .
CDR3aa: CASGFARGTDTEAFF
CDR3nt: TGTGCCAGCGGATTCGCACGTGGGACAGACACTGAAGCTTTCTTT

j_gene: TRBJ2-5
v_gene: TRBV5-1
d_gene: TRBD1
abundance: .
CDR3aa: CASSFGDRGEETQYF
CDR3nt: TGCGCCAGCAGCTTCGGGGACAGGGGGGAAGAGACCCAGTACTTC

j_gene: TRBJ1-5
v_gene: TRBV11-2
d_gene: .
abundance: .
CDR3aa: CASSFQHGNQPQHF
CDR3nt: TGTGCCAGCAGCTTTCAACACGGCAATCAGCCCCAGCATTTT

j_gene: TRBJ2-1
v_gene: TRBV4-2
d_gene: .
abundance: .
CDR3aa: CASSPVVGTPGDEQFF
CDR3nt: TGTGCCAGCAGCCCAGTCGTCGGGACTCCAGGCGATGAGCAGTTCTTC

j_gene: TRBJ2-2
v_gene: TRBV10-3
d_gene: .
abundance: .
CDR3aa: CAIKAGRDTGELFF
CDR3nt: TGTGCCATCAAAGCCGGGAGAGACACCGGGGAGCTGTTTTTT

j_gene: TRBJ1-1
v_gene: TRBV7-9
d_gene: TRBD1
abundance: .
CDR3aa: CASSPEGRGLEAFF
CDR3nt: TGTGCCAGCAGCCCAGAGGGCAGGGGGCTTGAAGCTTTCTTT

j_gene: TRBJ2-3
v_gene: TRBV7-3
d_gene: TRBD2
abundance: .
CDR3aa: CASSPFSQGLAGSDTQYF
CDR3nt: TGTGCCAGCAGCCCGTTCTCGCAGGGACTAGCGGGATCAGATACGCAGTATTTT

j_gene: TRBJ2-4
v_gene: TRBV2
d_gene: .
abundance: .
CDR3aa: CASSERLVVGKNSQYF
CDR3nt: TGTGCCAGCAGTGAGAGACTAGTAGTGGGCAAAAACAGTCAGTACTTC

j_gene: TRBJ2-1
v_gene: TRBV27
d_gene: TRBD1
abundance: .
CDR3aa: CASSLWGQGLNEQFF
CDR3nt: TGTGCCAGCAGTTTATGGGGACAGGGTTTGAATGAGCAGTTCTTC

j_gene: TRBJ1-2
v_gene: TRBV6-5
d_gene: .
abundance: .
CDR3aa: CASIKGGTDYGYTF
CDR3nt: TGTGCCAGCATCAAGGGCGGGACGGACTATGGCTACACCTTC

j_gene: TRBJ2-3
v_gene: TRBV7-8
d_gene: TRBD2
abundance: once
CDR3aa: CASSVTSGGYTDTQYF
CDR3nt: TGTGCCAGCAGCGTAACTAGCGGGGGATACACAGATACGCAGTATTTT

j_gene: TRBJ2-3
v_gene: TRBV7-8
d_gene: TRBD2
abundance: .
CDR3aa: CASSPGLAGNSDTQYF
CDR3nt: TGTGCCAGCAGCCCGGGACTAGCGGGAAATTCAGATACGCAGTATTTT

j_gene: TRBJ1-1
v_gene: TRBV29-1
d_gene: .
abundance: .
CDR3aa: CSAGGGPNTEAFF
CDR3nt: TGCAGCGCCGGGGGGGGGCCGAACACTGAAGCTTTCTTT

j_gene: TRBJ2-1
v_gene: TRBV5-1
d_gene: TRBD2
abundance: .
CDR3aa: CASSLRLAGVEQFF
CDR3nt: TGCGCCAGCAGCTTAAGACTAGCGGGAGTTGAGCAGTTCTTC

j_gene: TRBJ1-5
v_gene: TRBV19
d_gene: .
abundance: .
CDR3aa: CASSIYGRGMGPQHF
CDR3nt: TGTGCCAGTAGTATATACGGACGGGGAATGGGGCCCCAGCATTTT

j_gene: TRBJ2-1
v_gene: TRBV6-4
d_gene: TRBD2
abundance: .
CDR3aa: CASSETVAGGYNEQFF
CDR3nt: TGTGCCAGCAGTGAAACGGTAGCGGGAGGATACAATGAGCAGTTCTTC

j_gene: TRBJ2-3
v_gene: TRBV4-1
d_gene: TRBD2
abundance: .
CDR3aa: CASSQDLTSGRDTQYF
CDR3nt: TGCGCCAGCAGCCAAGATTTGACTAGCGGGAGGGATACGCAGTATTTT

j_gene: TRBJ2-2
v_gene: TRBV7-7
d_gene: .
abundance: .
CDR3aa: CASSPASGSTGELFF
CDR3nt: TGTGCTAGCAGCCCCGCTTCTGGGAGCACCGGGGAGCTGTTTTTT